Below are 3 T cell receptor beta chains sequenced from a single sample in a study of a mutant IDH1 vaccine in newly diagnosed glioma. As for time point: week 47, end of study. The vaccine gave 300 ug of a 20-mer mutant IDH1 peptide subcutaneously per dose. The data were produced by immunoSEQ multiplex PCR, yet TCRdb's version contains in-frame clones alone and is incomplete. The sample lists tens of thousands of clones, more than 75% occurring once. These receptors' antigens are unknown. Sample: PBMCs, taken from a glioma patient whose treatment included an IDH1 peptide vaccine. The receptors stem from a woman aged 40 to 50 with glioma. Some clones in this sample may be carry-over from other donors' samples.

About this clone itself: A read error may produce the germline difference seen at one junction end. The V gene is TRBV29-1, the J gene TRBJ1-1; D is uncertain. Germline V gene sequence: CDR1 SQVTM, CDR2 ANQGSEA. The CDR3 covers 13 residues. The CDR3 DNA reads TGCAGCGTTGAATGGAGAGACGGCAGCAAGCTAGGCTTT. Its protein is CSVEWRDGSKLGF.

This clone was observed a handful of times. V gene TRBV25-1 combines with J gene TRBJ2-5; D possibly corresponds to TRBD2 (6 bases). The CDR3 is made up of 13 amino acids. Trimming removed 4 bases at V and 4 bases at J, with 10 bases between. Germline CDR1 and CDR2: MGHDK and SYGVNS. This CDR3 reads CASSGDLGETQYF. As DNA, the CDR3 is TGTGCCAGCAGTGGGGACTTGGGAGAGACCCAGTACTTC.

The chain uses TRBV6-6 and TRBJ2-1; 10 bases map to TRBD2. The CDR3 is 14 amino acids. The junction had 5 bases not matched to a gene; V was cut back by 5 bases and J by 7 bases. Per germline, CDR1 MNHNY and CDR2 SVGAGI (reference sequence). The CDR3 loop is CASSPSGGWNEQFF. The CDR3, as DNA: TGTGCCAGCAGTCCTAGCGGGGGTTGGAATGAGCAGTTCTTC.